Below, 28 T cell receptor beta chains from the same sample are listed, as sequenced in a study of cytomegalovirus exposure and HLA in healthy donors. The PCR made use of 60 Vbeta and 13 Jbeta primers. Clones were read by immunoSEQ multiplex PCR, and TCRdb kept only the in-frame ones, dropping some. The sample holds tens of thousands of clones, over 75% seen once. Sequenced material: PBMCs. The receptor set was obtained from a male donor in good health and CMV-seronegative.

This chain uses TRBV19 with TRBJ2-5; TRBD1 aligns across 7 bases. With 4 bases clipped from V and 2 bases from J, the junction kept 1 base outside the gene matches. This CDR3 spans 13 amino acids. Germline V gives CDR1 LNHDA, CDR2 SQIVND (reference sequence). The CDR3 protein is CASSRDRQETQYF. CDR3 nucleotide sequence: TGTGCCAGTAGTAGGGACAGACAAGAGACCCAGTACTTC. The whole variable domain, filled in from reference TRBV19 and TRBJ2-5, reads DGGITQSPKYLFRKEGQNVTLSCEQNLNHDAMYWYRQDPGQGLRLIYYSQIVNDFQKGDIAEGYSVSREKKESFPLTVTSAQKNPTAFYLCASSRDRQETQYFGPGTRLLVL.

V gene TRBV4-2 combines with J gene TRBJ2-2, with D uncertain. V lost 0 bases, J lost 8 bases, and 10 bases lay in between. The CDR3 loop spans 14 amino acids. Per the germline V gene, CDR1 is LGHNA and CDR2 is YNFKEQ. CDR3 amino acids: CASSQDRRVGELFF. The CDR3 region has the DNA TGTGCCAGCAGCCAAGATCGCCGGGTAGGGGAGCTGTTTTTT.

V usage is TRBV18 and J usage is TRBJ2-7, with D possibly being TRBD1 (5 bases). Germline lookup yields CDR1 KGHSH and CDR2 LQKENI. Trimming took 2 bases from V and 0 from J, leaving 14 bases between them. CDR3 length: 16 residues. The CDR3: CASSPLGGASSYEQYF. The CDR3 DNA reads TGTGCCAGCTCACCATTAGGTGGGGCCAGCTCCTACGAGCAGTACTTC. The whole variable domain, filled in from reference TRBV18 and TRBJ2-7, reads NAGVMQNPRHLVRRRGQEARLRCSPMKGHSHVYWYRQLPEEGLKFMVYLQKENIIDESGMPKERFSAEFPKEGPSILRIQQVVRGDSAAYFCASSPLGGASSYEQYFGPGTRLTVT.

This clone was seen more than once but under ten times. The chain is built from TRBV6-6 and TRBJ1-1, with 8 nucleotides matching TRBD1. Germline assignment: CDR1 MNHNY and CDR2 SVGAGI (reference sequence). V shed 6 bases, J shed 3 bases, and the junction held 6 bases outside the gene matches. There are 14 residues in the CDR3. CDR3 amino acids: CASRLGQAYTEAFF. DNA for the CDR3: TGTGCCAGCAGGCTGGGACAGGCATACACTGAAGCTTTCTTT.

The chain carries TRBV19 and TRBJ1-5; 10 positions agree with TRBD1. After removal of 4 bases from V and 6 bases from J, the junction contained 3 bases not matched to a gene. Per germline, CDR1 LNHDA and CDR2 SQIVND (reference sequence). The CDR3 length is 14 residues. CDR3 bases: TGTGCCAGTAGTAATGACAGGGGGCTTCAGCCCCAGCATTTT. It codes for CASSNDRGLQPQHF.

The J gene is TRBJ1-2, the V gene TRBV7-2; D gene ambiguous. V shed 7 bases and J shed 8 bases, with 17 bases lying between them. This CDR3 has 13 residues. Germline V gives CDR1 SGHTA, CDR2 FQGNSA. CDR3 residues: CASTLSQERGYTF. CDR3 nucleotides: TGTGCCAGCACCCTAAGTCAGGAGCGGGGCTACACCTTC.

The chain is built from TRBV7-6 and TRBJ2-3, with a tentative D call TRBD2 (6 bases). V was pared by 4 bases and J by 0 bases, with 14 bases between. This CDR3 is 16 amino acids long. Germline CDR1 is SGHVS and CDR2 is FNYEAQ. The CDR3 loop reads CASSSPGTPSTDTQYF. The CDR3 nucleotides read TGTGCCAGCAGCTCACCCGGGACTCCTAGCACAGATACGCAGTATTTT.

The CDR3 protein is CASSLRTWASGVRETQYF. CDR3 bases: TGCGCCAGCAGCTTGAGGACGTGGGCTAGCGGGGTTAGGGAGACCCAGTACTTC. The chain is built from TRBV5-1 and TRBJ2-5; 9 bases line up with TRBD2. This CDR3 has 18 amino acids. The germline V gene encodes CDR1 SGHRS and CDR2 YFSETQ. V was pared by 1 base and J by 5 bases, with 15 bases of the junction left unmatched.

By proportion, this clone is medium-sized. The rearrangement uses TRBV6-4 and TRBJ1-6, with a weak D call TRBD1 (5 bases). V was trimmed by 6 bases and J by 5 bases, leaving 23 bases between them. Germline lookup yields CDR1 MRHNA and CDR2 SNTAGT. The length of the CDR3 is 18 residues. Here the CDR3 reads CASRNPLGHTDNNSPLHF. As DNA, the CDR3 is TGTGCCAGCAGGAACCCCTTGGGGCACACAGATAATAATTCACCCCTCCACTTT.

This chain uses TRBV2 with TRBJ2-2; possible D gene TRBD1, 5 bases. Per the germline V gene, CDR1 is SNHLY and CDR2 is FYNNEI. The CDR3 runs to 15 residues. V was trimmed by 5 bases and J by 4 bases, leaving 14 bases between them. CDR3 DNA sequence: TGTGCCAGCAGTTGGGAAGGGGTGGTCACCGGGGAGCTGTTTTTT. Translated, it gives CASSWEGVVTGELFF.

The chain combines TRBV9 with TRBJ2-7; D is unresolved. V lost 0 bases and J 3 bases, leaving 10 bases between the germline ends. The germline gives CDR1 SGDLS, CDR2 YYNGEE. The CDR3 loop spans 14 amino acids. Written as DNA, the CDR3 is TGTGCCAGCAGCGTAGGGCTGGAGTACTACGAGCAGTACTTC. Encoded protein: CASSVGLEYYEQYF.

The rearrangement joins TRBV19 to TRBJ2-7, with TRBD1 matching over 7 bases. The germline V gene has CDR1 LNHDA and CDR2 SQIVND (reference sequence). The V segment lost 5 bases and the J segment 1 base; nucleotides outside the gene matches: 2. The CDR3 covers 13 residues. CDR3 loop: CASSPGQSYEQYF. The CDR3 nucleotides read TGTGCCAGTAGTCCGGGACAGTCCTACGAGCAGTACTTC.

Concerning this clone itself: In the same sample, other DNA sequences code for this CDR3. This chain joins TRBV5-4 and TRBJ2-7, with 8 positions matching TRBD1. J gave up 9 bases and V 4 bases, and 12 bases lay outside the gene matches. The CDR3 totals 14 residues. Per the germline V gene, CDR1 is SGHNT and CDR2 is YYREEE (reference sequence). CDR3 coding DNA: TGTGCCAGCAGCCTGGCTTTACAGGGGGAGAGGCAGTACTTC. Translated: CASSLALQGERQYF.

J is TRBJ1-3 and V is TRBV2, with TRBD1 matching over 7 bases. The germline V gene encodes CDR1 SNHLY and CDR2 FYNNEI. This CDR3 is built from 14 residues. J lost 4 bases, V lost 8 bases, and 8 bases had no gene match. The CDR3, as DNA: TGTGCCAGCGCCGACAGGGTGAGCGGAAACACCATATATTTT. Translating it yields CASADRVSGNTIYF.

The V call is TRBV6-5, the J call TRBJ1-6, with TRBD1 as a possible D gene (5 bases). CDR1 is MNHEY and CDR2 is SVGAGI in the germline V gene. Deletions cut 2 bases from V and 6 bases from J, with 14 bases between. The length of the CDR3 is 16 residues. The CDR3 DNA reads TGTGCCAGCAGTTACACAGGTCCCGTTATTAATTCACCCCTCCACTTT. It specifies CASSYTGPVINSPLHF.

CDR3 in amino acids: CASSLAGTSGIDTQYF. The CDR3 coding sequence is TGTGCCAGCAGCTTGGCCGGGACTAGCGGGATAGATACGCAGTATTTT. The chain couples TRBV7-3 to TRBJ2-3; TRBD2 matches 13 bases. The CDR3 contains 16 residues. V lost 3 bases and J lost 5; bases outside the gene matches: 5. Germline CDR1 is SGHTA and CDR2 is FQGTGA.

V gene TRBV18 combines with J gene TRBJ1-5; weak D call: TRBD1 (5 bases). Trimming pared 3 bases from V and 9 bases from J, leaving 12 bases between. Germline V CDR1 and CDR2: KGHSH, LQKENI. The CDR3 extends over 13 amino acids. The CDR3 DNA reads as TGTGCCAGCTCACCCCGGACACAGTCGCCCCAGCATTTT. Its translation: CASSPRTQSPQHF.

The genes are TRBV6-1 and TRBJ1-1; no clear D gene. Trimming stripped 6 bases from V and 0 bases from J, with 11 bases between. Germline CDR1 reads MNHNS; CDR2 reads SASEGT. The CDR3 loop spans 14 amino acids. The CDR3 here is CASRAGYMNTEAFF. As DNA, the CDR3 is TGTGCCAGCAGGGCGGGGTACATGAACACTGAAGCTTTCTTT.

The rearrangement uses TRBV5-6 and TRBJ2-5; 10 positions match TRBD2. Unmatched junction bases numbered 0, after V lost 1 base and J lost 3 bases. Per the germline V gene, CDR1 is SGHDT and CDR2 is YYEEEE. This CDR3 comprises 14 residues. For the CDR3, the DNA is TGTGCCAGCAGCTTGCTAGCGGGAGAAGAGACCCAGTACTTC. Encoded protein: CASSLLAGEETQYF. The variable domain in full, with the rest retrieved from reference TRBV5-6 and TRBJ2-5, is DAGVTQSPTHLIKTRGQQVTLRCSPKSGHDTVSWYQQALGQGPQFIFQYYEEEERQRGNFPDRFSGHQFPNYSSELNVNALLLGDSALYLCASSLLAGEETQYFGPGTRLLVL.

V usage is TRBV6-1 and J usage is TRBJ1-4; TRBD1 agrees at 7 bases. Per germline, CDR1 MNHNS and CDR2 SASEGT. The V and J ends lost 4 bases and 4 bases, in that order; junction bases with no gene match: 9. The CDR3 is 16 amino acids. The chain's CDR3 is CASSGYPGQFNEKLFF. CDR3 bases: TGTGCCAGCAGTGGGTATCCGGGACAGTTTAATGAAAAACTGTTTTTT.

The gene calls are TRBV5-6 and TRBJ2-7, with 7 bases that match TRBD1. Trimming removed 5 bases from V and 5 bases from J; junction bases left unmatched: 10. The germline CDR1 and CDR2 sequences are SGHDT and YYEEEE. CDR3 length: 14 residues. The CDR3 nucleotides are TGTGCCAGCAGTTTTCCGACAGGGCACCACGAGCAGTACTTC. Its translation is CASSFPTGHHEQYF.

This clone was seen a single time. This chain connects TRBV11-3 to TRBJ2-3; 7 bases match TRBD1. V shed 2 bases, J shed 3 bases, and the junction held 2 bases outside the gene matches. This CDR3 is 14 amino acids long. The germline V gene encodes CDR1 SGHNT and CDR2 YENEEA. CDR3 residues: CASSLQGETDTQYF. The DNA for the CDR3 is TGTGCCAGCAGCTTACAGGGGGAGACAGATACGCAGTATTTT.

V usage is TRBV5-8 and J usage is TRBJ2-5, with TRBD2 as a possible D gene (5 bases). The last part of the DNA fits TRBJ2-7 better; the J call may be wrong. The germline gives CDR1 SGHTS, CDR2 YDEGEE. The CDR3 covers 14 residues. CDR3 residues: CASSLAAGDYEQYF. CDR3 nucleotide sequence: TGTGCCAGCAGCTTGGCGGCGGGCGACTACGAGCAGTACTTC.

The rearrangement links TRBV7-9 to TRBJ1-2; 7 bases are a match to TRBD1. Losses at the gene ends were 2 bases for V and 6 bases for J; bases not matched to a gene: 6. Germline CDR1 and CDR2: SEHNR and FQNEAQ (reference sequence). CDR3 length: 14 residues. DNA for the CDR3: TGTGCCAGCAGCTTACGACAGGGAATCAATGGCTACACCTTC. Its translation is CASSLRQGINGYTF.

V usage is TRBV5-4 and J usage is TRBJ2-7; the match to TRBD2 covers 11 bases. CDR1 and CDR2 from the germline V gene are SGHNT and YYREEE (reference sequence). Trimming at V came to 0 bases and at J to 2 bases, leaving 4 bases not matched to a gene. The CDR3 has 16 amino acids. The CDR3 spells CASSLGGTSGPYEQYF. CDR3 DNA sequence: TGTGCCAGCAGCTTGGGAGGGACTAGCGGTCCCTACGAGCAGTACTTC.

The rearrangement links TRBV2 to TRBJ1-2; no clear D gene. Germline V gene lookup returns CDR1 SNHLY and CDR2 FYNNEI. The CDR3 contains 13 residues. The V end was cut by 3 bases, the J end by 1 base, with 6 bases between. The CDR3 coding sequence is TGTGCCAGCAGTGACAGACTTAACTATGGCTACACCTTC. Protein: CASSDRLNYGYTF.

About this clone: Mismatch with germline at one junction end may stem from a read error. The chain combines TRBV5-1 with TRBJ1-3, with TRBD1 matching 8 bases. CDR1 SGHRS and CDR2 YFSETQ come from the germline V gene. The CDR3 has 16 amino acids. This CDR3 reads CVSSWTGSSSGNTIYF. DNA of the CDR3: TGCGTCAGCAGCTGGACAGGGTCAAGCTCTGGAAACACCATATATTTT. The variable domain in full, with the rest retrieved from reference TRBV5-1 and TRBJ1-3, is KAGVTQTPRYLIKTRGQQVTLSCSPISGHRSVSWYQQTPGQGLQFLFEYFSETQRNKGNFPGRFSGRQFSNSRSEMNVSTLELGDSALYLCVSSWTGSSSGNTIYFGEGSWLTVV.

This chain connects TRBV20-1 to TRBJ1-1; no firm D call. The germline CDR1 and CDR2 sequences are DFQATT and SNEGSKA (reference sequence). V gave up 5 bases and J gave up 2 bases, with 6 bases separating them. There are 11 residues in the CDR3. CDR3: CSAGRNTEAFF. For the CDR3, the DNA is TGCAGTGCTGGCCGTAACACTGAAGCTTTCTTT.